This TCR beta chain stems from a study of read filtering for tumor transcriptome and immune sequencing. General study results and limits: The sorted CD138-negative fraction was a mixed bone marrow immune population, not purified T cells.

This clonotype came up many times. Antigen specificity is unknown. This library used about 360 ng RNA and molecular barcoded adaptors spanning alpha/delta and beta/gamma chains. TCRdb ran MiXCR on the reads and lists one entry per CDR3 protein. The sample holds about 62,000 distinct CDR3 sequences, roughly 18% seen once. Germline lookup yields CDR1 LNHDA and CDR2 SQIVND (reference sequence). The CDR3 has 16 amino acids. The ends lost 5 bases at V and 8 bases at J; junction bases unmatched: 9. The TCR sequence derives from a donor at least 40 years old with multiple myeloma. This sequence joins TRBV19 and TRBJ2-1; 13 nucleotides line up with TRBD2. Sequenced input: a population of CD138-negative cells sorted from bone marrow. For the CDR3, the DNA is TGTGCCAGTAGTCCCCGCCGACTAGCGGGAGGAGATGAGCAGTTCTTC. Translating gives CASSPRRLAGGDEQFF.